This TCR beta chain was obtained from a study of T cell clonotyping in hematopoietic cell transplantation. In the case of this clone: The antigen is unknown.

The study, taken as a whole, reports: Recipient TCR diversity dropped after transplant; expanded clonotypes rose from day 30 to 180. Higher Inverse Simpson Index values in graft donor and pretransplant recipient predicted broader posttransplant TCR diversity. CD4 and CD8 repertoire contributions could not be separated without sorting.

Some clones are missing from TCRdb's copy, which holds only in-frame ones; the method was immunoSEQ multiplex PCR. This table has approximately 75,000 clones, 85% to 95% appearing once. Sequences were obtained from peripheral blood mononuclear cells. The receptor was derived from a man aged 50 to 59 in good health. Some clones in this sample may be carry-over from other donors' samples.

The CDR3 nucleotides are TGTGCCAGCAGGGCCGGGACTAGTCTCTACGAGCAGTACTTC. As protein: CASRAGTSLYEQYF. The rearrangement links TRBV14 to TRBJ2-7, with 8 positions matching TRBD2. Germline trimming cut 6 bases from V and 3 bases from J; bases unmatched to any gene: 7. Germline-derived CDR1 and CDR2 are SGHDN and FVKESK. The CDR3 has 14 amino acids.